This T cell receptor beta chain was identified in a study of early T cells in non-severe SARS-CoV-2 infection (TCRdb year 2021). About the investigation overall: TCR sequencing used bulk RNA from unsorted whole blood, so alpha and beta chains could not be paired. Results the study describes overall, beyond this receptor: VDJdb matching was skewed toward anti-spike CD8 responses, so virus-specific expansions were likely underestimated and private and CD4 specificities were missed.

This was a case-control study nested in a cohort of healthcare workers in London, UK, who had nasopharyngeal swab PCR tests and blood samples taken every week. Healthcare workers were recruited during the week of the UK lockdown, between 23 and 31 March 2020, and followed weekly for up to roughly 15 weeks. This clonotype was counted between two and nine times. The clone's antigen remains unknown. No per-base quality is available; no much larger clone lies one base away. The protocol used for the library was 5' RACE. Sequenced using a NextSeq 500. The TCR library protocol attached unique molecular identifiers to individual cDNA molecules to correct for sequencing error and PCR bias. TCR alpha and beta chains were both sequenced, and the abundances of alpha and beta sequences in each sample were closely correlated with each other. The paper's data handling went like this. V gene, J gene and CDR3 annotation of TCR sequences was performed with Decombinator V4. TCRs were defined as expanded if a significant change between any two time points was detected under a Poisson model with p below 0.0001. TCR abundances were normalised to the total number of TCRs sequenced in each sample and reported as counts per million. MAIT TCRs were defined by TRAV1-2 paired with TRAJ12, TRAJ20 or TRAJ33, and iNKT TCRs by TRAV10 paired with TRAJ18. A search of VDJdb, accessed on 1 November 2021, was run for TCRs annotated to CMV, EBV and SARS-CoV-2, with TCRs annotated for multiple antigens excluded. In-frame beta chains were kept once TCRdb had trimmed the public reads at Q25 with fastp and called clones with MiXCR. Entries that share a CDR3 protein sequence are merged under the most common genes and DNA. The authors' filters were not applied to this entry. A total of over 45,000 distinct CDR3 sequences appear in this sample, about 15% of them only once. Of the sample, over 4% is held by the ten largest clones.

The V end loses 4 bases and the J end loses 4 bases, and a stretch of 11 bases separates them. The germline V gene (reference sequence) yields DFQATT for CDR1 and SNEGSKA for CDR2. Counted from cysteine to phenylalanine, this CDR3 has 13 amino acids. Kept here is only the CDR3 DNA, which spans 39 bases and is read in frame from base 1. Recombination connected TRBV20-1 to TRBJ2-1; the D segment could be TRBD2, given 5 matching bases. The sequence derives from an adult who was a healthcare worker with PCR-confirmed SARS-CoV-2 infection or an uninfected control (not recorded which). The material sequenced was whole blood, taken at baseline. The CDR3 sequence is CSATTREYNEQFF. The DNA sequence reads TGCAGTGCTACCACTAGGGAATACAATGAGCAGTTCTTC.